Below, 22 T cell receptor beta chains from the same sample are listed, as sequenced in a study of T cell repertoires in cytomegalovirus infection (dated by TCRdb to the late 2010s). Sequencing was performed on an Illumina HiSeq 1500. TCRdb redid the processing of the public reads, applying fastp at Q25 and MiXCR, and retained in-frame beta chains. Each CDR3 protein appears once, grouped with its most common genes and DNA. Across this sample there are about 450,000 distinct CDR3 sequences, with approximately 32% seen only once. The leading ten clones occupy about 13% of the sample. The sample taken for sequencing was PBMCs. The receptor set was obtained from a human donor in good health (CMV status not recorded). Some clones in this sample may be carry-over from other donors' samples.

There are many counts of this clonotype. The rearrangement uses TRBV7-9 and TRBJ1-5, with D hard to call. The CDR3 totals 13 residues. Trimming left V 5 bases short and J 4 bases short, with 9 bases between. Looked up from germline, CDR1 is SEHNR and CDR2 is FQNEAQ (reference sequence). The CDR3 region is CASSPGGNQPQHF. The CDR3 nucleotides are TGTGCCAGCAGCCCGGGTGGAAATCAGCCCCAGCATTTT. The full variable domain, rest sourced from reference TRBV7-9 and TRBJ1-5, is DTGVSQNPRHKITKRGQNVTFRCDPISEHNRLYWYRQTLGQGPEFLTYFQNEAQLEKSRLLSDRFSAERPKGSFSTLEIQRTEQGDSAMYLCASSPGGNQPQHFGDGTRLSIL.

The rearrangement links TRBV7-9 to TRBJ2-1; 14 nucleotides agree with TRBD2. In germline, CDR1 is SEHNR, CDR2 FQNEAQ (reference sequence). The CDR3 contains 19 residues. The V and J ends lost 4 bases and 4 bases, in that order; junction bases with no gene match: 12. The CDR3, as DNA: TGTGCCAGCAGCTCAACAGATAGGACTAGCGGGGGGACTTACAATGAGCAGTTCTTC. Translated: CASSSTDRTSGGTYNEQFF.

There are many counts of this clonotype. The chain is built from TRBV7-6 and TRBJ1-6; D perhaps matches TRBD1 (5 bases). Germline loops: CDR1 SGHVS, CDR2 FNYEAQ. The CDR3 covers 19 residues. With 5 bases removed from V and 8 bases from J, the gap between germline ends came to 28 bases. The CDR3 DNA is TGTGCCAGCAGCCCCCAGAGTTCATATAAAGGGGCTCCTTATTCACCCCTCCACTTT. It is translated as CASSPQSSYKGAPYSPLHF.

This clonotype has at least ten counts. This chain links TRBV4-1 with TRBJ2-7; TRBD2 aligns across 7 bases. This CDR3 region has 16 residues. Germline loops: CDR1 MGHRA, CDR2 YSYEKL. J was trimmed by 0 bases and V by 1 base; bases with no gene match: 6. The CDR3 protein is CASSQGPGGSSYEQYF. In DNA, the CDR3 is TGCGCCAGCAGCCAAGGTCCCGGGGGGAGCTCCTACGAGCAGTACTTC.

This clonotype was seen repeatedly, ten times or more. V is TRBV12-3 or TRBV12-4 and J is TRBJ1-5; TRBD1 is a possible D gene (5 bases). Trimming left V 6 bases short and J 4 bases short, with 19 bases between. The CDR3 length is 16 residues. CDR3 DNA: TGTGCCAGCAGCCCCGAGGGGAGGGGCCTAAATCAGCCCCAGCATTTT. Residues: CASSPEGRGLNQPQHF.

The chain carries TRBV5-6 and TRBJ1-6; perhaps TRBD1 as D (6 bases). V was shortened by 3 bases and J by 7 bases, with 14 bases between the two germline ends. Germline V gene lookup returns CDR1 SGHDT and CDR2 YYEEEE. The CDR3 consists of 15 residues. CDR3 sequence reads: CASSSYGQKNSPLHF. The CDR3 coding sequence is TGTGCCAGCAGCTCCTACGGACAGAAAAATTCACCCCTCCACTTT.

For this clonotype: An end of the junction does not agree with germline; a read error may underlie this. The CDR3 nucleotides read TGTGCCATTAGTGCAACCAGCGGGGGGGAACAGGATACGCAGTATTTT. Translating gives CAISATSGGEQDTQYF. This sequence joins TRBV19 and TRBJ2-3; 10 positions match TRBD2. The CDR3 is 16 amino acids. From germline, CDR1 is LNHDA and CDR2 SQIVND (reference sequence).

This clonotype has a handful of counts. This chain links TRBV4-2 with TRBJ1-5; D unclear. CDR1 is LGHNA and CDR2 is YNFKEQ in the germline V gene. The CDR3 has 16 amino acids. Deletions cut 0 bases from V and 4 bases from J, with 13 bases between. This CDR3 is CASSQEWQASNQPQHF. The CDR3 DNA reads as TGTGCCAGCAGCCAAGAGTGGCAGGCATCAAATCAGCCCCAGCATTTT.

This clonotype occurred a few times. This CDR3 reads CASSYDRGPDSPLHF. Here the CDR3 DNA reads TGTGCCAGCAGTTACGACAGAGGTCCTGATTCACCCCTCCACTTT. The chain couples TRBV6-6 to TRBJ1-6; D might be TRBD1 (5 bases). V dropped 2 bases and J dropped 8 bases, with 13 bases sitting between them. The germline gives CDR1 MNHNY, CDR2 SVGAGI (reference sequence). The CDR3 has 15 amino acids.

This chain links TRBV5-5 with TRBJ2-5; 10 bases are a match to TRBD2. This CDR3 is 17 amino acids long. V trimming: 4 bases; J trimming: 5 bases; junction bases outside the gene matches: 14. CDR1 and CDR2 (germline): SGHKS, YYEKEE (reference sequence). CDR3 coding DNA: TGTGCCAGCAGCATGCCGGGACTAGCGTTCGGGAGGGAGACCCAGTACTTC. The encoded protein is CASSMPGLAFGRETQYF.

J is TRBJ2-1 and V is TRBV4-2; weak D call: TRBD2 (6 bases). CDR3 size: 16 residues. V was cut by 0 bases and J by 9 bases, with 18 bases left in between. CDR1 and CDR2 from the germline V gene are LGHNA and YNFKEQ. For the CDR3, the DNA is TGTGCCAGCAGCCAAGATTTAATTGGACGGGGGACTGAGCAGTTCTTC. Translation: CASSQDLIGRGTEQFF.

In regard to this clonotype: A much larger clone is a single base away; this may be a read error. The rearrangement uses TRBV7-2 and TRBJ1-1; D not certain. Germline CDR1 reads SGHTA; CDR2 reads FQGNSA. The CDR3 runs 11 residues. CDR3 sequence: CASASSTAAFF. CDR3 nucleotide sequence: TGTGCCAGCGCCTCTTCCACTGCAGCTTTCTTT.

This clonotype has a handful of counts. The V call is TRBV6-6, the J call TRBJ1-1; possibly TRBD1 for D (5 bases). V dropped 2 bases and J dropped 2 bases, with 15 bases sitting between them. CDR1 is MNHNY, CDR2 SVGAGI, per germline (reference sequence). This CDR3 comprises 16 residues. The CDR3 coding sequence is TGTGCCAGCAGTTACCGGCCGGAAGGGACCAACACTGAAGCTTTCTTT. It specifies CASSYRPEGTNTEAFF.

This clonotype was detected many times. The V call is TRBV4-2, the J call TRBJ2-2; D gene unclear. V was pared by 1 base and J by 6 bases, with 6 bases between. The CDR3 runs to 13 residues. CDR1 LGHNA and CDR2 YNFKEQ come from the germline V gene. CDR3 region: CASSQGAPGELFF. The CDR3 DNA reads TGTGCCAGCAGCCAAGGGGCGCCCGGGGAGCTGTTTTTT.

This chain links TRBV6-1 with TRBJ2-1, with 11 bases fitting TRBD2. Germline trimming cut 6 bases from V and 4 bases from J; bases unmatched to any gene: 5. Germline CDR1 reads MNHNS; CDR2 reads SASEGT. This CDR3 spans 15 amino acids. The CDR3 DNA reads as TGTGCCAGCAGCGCTAGCGGGGGGCTGTACAATGAGCAGTTCTTC. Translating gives CASSASGGLYNEQFF.

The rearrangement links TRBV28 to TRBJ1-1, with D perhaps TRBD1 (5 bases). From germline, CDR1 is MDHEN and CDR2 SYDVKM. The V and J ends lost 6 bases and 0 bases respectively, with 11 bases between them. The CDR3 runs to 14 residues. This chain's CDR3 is CASRVGDLNTEAFF. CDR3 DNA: TGTGCCAGCAGAGTGGGGGACTTGAACACTGAAGCTTTCTTT.

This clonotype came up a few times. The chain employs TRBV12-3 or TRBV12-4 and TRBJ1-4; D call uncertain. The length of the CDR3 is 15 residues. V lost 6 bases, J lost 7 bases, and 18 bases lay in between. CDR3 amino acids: CASRPKVAAPEKLFF. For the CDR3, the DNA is TGTGCCAGCAGACCAAAGGTTGCCGCTCCTGAAAAACTGTTTTTT.

Here the CDR3 DNA reads TGTGCCAGCTCACCAGCCGGGACAGCCTTAGGCGAGCAGTACTTC. Its translation: CASSPAGTALGEQYF. The chain joins TRBV18 to TRBJ2-7, with TRBD1 identical over 7 bases. Germline V lookup: CDR1 KGHSH, CDR2 LQKENI. CDR3 size: 15 residues. V gave up 2 bases and J gave up 6 bases; unmatched junction bases: 10.

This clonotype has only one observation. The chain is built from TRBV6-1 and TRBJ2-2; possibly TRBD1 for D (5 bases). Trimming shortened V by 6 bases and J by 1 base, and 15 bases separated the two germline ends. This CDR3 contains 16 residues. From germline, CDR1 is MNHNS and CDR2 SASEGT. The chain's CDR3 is CASRVASGQNTGELFF. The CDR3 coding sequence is TGTGCCAGCAGGGTCGCATCCGGACAGAACACCGGGGAGCTGTTTTTT.

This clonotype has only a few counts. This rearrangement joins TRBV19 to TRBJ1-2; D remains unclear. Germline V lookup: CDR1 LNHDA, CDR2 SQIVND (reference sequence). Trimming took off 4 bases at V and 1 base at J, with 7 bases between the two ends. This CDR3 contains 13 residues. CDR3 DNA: TGTGCCAGTAGTACTCCCGGTAACTATGGCTACACCTTC. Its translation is CASSTPGNYGYTF.

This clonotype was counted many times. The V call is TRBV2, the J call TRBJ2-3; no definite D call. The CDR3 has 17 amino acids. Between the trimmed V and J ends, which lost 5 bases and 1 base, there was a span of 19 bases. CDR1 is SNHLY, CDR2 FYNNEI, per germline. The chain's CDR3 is CASSSPFHGGGTDTQYF. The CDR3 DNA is TGTGCCAGCAGTTCGCCCTTCCATGGCGGCGGCACAGATACGCAGTATTTT.

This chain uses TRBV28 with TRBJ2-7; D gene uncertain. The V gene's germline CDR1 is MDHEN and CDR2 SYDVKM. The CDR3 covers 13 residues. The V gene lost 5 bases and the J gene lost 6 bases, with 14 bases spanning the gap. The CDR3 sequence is CASSPGPAAEQYF. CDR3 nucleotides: TGTGCCAGCAGTCCCGGGCCCGCTGCCGAGCAGTACTTC.